This entry describes one T cell receptor beta chain. The target antigen is unknown. This entry is derived from a study of T cell responses to AZD1222 COVID-19 vaccine. Study-wide results and limits: Donors skewed white British and female; clonal diversity was possibly underestimated. After the peak T cell response, and only then, were repertoires sampled.

This CDR3 is 14 amino acids long. Trimming took 7 bases from V and 1 from J; bases not matched to a gene: 6. The germline V gene encodes CDR1 SGHNT and CDR2 YYREEE (reference sequence). The data were produced by immunoSEQ multiplex PCR, yet TCRdb's version contains in-frame clones alone and is incomplete. Among about 130,000 clones listed, 70% to 90% were seen once. This rearrangement joins TRBV5-4 to TRBJ1-2; 8 nucleotides line up with TRBD1. The clonotype comes from an adult in good health. Specimen: peripheral blood, collected on day 0 of AZD1222 vaccination. The CDR3 DNA sequence: TGTGCCAGCCGGGACAGGAAGGATAACTATGGCTACACCTTC. Amino acids: CASRDRKDNYGYTF. The full variable domain, rest sourced from reference TRBV5-4 and TRBJ1-2, is ETGVTQSPTHLIKTRGQQVTLRCSSQSGHNTVSWYQQALGQGPQFIFQYYREEENGRGNFPPRFSGLQFPNYSSELNVNALELDDSALYLCASRDRKDNYGYTFGSGTRLTVV.